The 23 T cell receptor beta chains below were found in one sample sequenced in a study of shared clonotypes between healthy human individuals. This table comes from immunoSEQ multiplex PCR, and its TCRdb copy is limited to in-frame clones, with some not included. The sample shows a few million clones, approximately 94% of them seen only once. Sequenced material: naive CD4+ T cells sorted from blood. Subset denoted: CD45RA+ positively selected. These receptor sequences come from a man between 18 and 29 years old in good health.

CDR3 sequence reads: CASSLIGGQGSNYGYTF. CDR3 nucleotide sequence: TGTGCCAGCAGTTTAATAGGGGGGCAAGGGAGTAACTATGGCTACACCTTC. V gene TRBV28 combines with J gene TRBJ1-2; weak D call: TRBD1 (6 bases). CDR3 length: 17 residues. Germline loops: CDR1 MDHEN, CDR2 SYDVKM. V shed 2 bases and J shed 1 base, with 17 bases lying between them.

V gene TRBV4-3 combines with J gene TRBJ1-2, with D unclear. The CDR3 covers 17 residues. The germline V and J ends were trimmed by 0 bases and 0 bases, with 14 bases remaining between them. Germline CDR1 is LGHNA and CDR2 is YSLEER. For the CDR3, the DNA is TGCGCCAGCAGCCAAGATTTCAGGAAGGAGGCTAACTATGGCTACACCTTC. Translating gives CASSQDFRKEANYGYTF.

The chain has TRBV5-6 and TRBJ2-7; 9 bases match TRBD2. This CDR3 is 13 amino acids long. From germline, CDR1 is SGHDT and CDR2 YYEEEE. V was clipped by 5 bases and J by 3 bases; unmatched bases: 3. CDR3 protein: CASRLAGVYEQYF. For the CDR3, the DNA is TGTGCCAGCAGGTTAGCGGGGGTCTACGAGCAGTACTTC. Combining the CDR3 with reference TRBV5-6 and TRBJ2-7 gives the whole variable domain DAGVTQSPTHLIKTRGQQVTLRCSPKSGHDTVSWYQQALGQGPQFIFQYYEEEERQRGNFPDRFSGHQFPNYSSELNVNALLLGDSALYLCASRLAGVYEQYFGPGTRLTVT.

The J gene is TRBJ2-5, the V gene TRBV6-5, with 8 bases identical to TRBD1. The CDR3 is 15 amino acids. Unmatched junction bases numbered 9, after V lost 4 bases and J lost 5 bases. Germline V CDR1 and CDR2: MNHEY, SVGAGI. The CDR3 here is CASSSADRGGETQYF. DNA of the CDR3: TGTGCCAGCAGTTCCGCCGACAGGGGTGGGGAGACCCAGTACTTC.

This chain links TRBV19 with TRBJ2-2; D is undetermined. The germline V and J ends were trimmed by 3 bases and 6 bases, with 14 bases remaining between them. Looked up from germline, CDR1 is LNHDA and CDR2 is SQIVND (reference sequence). CDR3 size: 15 residues. The CDR3 region has the DNA TGTGCCAGTAGTATCCCAGGACCCGGATCCGGGGAGCTGTTTTTT. It codes for CASSIPGPGSGELFF.

CDR3 sequence: CASSPQGITDTQYF. DNA for the CDR3: TGTGCCAGCTCACCACAAGGAATCACAGATACGCAGTATTTT. The gene calls are TRBV18 and TRBJ2-3, with D uncertain. The CDR3 length is 14 residues. The germline V gene encodes CDR1 KGHSH and CDR2 LQKENI. V gave up 1 base and J gave up 2 bases, with 7 bases separating them.

This clone appeared a single time. V and J are TRBV4-1 and TRBJ1-5; 8 nucleotides match TRBD1. The CDR3 length is 15 residues. Germline CDR1 reads MGHRA; CDR2 reads YSYEKL. Trimming took 4 bases from V and 4 from J; bases not matched to a gene: 6. This CDR3 is CASSLRGQNNQPQHF. DNA for the CDR3: TGCGCCAGCAGCCTCAGGGGGCAGAATAATCAGCCCCAGCATTTT.

The J gene is TRBJ1-1, the V gene TRBV5-4, with D uncertain. The CDR3 runs 16 residues. Germline CDR1 and CDR2: SGHNT and YYREEE (reference sequence). The V and J ends lost 4 bases and 0 bases respectively, with 16 bases between them. CDR3 region: CASSPSVSGMNTEAFF. CDR3 nucleotides: TGTGCCAGCAGCCCCTCCGTGAGTGGGATGAACACTGAAGCTTTCTTT.

V is TRBV5-1 and J is TRBJ1-1; D gene unclear. Trimming took 4 bases from V and 0 from J, leaving 7 bases between them. The CDR3 runs 13 residues. Germline lookup yields CDR1 SGHRS and CDR2 YFSETQ. CDR3 nucleotide sequence: TGCGCCAGCAGCGGAAATATGAACACTGAAGCTTTCTTT. Its translation: CASSGNMNTEAFF.

The chain is built from TRBV6-5 and TRBJ2-7; TRBD1 matches at 8 bases. J gave up 2 bases and V 6 bases, and 9 bases lay outside the gene matches. The CDR3 runs to 15 residues. Looked up from germline, CDR1 is MNHEY and CDR2 is SVGAGI. CDR3 nucleotide sequence: TGTGCCAGCAGAAGTCCGGGACAGGCCGCCTACGAGCAGTACTTC. It codes for CASRSPGQAAYEQYF.

Remarks on this clone: In the same sample, other DNA sequences code for this CDR3. This chain joins TRBV18 and TRBJ2-1; D not resolved. CDR1 is KGHSH and CDR2 is LQKENI in the germline V gene. The CDR3 contains 14 residues. The ends were cut back, 0 bases at V and 2 bases at J, with 5 bases in the middle. CDR3 in amino acids: CASSPPTTYNEQFF. The DNA for the CDR3 is TGTGCCAGCTCACCACCGACGACCTACAATGAGCAGTTCTTC.

The J gene is TRBJ1-1, the V gene TRBV5-4; D gene unclear. V was cut by 4 bases and J by 0 bases, with 7 bases left in between. The germline V gene has CDR1 SGHNT and CDR2 YYREEE (reference sequence). The CDR3 loop spans 13 amino acids. For the CDR3, the DNA is TGTGCCAGCAGCAAGGGCATGAACACTGAAGCTTTCTTT. This encodes CASSKGMNTEAFF. The full variable domain, its missing parts supplied by reference TRBV5-4 and TRBJ1-1, is ETGVTQSPTHLIKTRGQQVTLRCSSQSGHNTVSWYQQALGQGPQFIFQYYREEENGRGNFPPRFSGLQFPNYSSELNVNALELDDSALYLCASSKGMNTEAFFGQGTRLTVV.

On this clone: The DNA is left out, because the CDR3 cannot be placed on it with certainty; the CDR3 is given as TCRdb lists it. The chain carries TRBV28 and TRBJ2-7; the tabulated D call, TRBD1, remains unverified against the DNA. Termini included, the CDR3 measures 16 amino acids. The germline gives CDR1 MDHEN, CDR2 SYDVKM. This CDR3 is CASSSSTVGSSYEQYF.

This chain uses TRBV9 with TRBJ1-1; TRBD1 aligns across 10 bases. Germline values: CDR1 SGDLS, CDR2 YYNGEE. The CDR3 consists of 16 residues. Trimming cost V 3 bases and J 6 bases; bases outside gene matches: 11. The chain's CDR3 is CASSAGTGEKLAEAFF. The CDR3 bases are TGTGCCAGCAGCGCCGGGACAGGGGAAAAGTTGGCTGAAGCTTTCTTT. Variable domain in full (rest from reference TRBV9 and TRBJ1-1): DSGVTQTPKHLITATGQRVTLRCSPRSGDLSVYWYQQSLDQGLQFLIQYYNGEERAKGNILERFSAQQFPDLHSELNLSSLELGDSALYFCASSAGTGEKLAEAFFGQGTRLTVV.

This rearrangement joins TRBV6-1 to TRBJ2-1; the D gene is possibly TRBD2 (8 bases). Germline V lookup: CDR1 MNHNS, CDR2 SASEGT. This CDR3 comprises 16 residues. The germline V and J ends were trimmed by 2 bases and 5 bases, with 16 bases remaining between them. The CDR3 protein is CASSESLGRGHNEQFF. The CDR3 DNA is TGTGCCAGCAGTGAAAGTCTCGGGAGGGGGCACAATGAGCAGTTCTTC.

This clone has a handful of counts. CDR3 DNA: TGTGCCAGCAGTCCCCGACTGATGTTAAATTCACCCCTCCACTTT. Translated, it gives CASSPRLMLNSPLHF. This chain links TRBV27 with TRBJ1-6, with D hard to call. Germline CDR1 MNHEY, CDR2 SMNVEV (reference sequence). V was shortened by 5 bases and J by 7 bases, with 15 bases between the two germline ends. This CDR3 contains 15 residues.

The rearrangement uses TRBV23-1 and TRBJ2-1; 10 nucleotides align to TRBD1. TRBV23-1 is reported as an ORF; its role is uncertain. The CDR3 runs 11 residues. CDR3 sequence: CAGQGDNEQFF. The CDR3 DNA sequence: TGCGCAGGACAGGGGGACAATGAGCAGTTCTTC.

The rearrangement links TRBV20-1 to TRBJ2-5; D is undetermined. V gave up 6 bases and J gave up 3 bases, with 2 bases separating them. This CDR3 is built from 9 residues. From germline, CDR1 is DFQATT and CDR2 SNEGSKA (reference sequence). This CDR3 reads CSAEETQYF. CDR3 coding DNA: TGCAGTGCCGAAGAGACCCAGTACTTC.

The rearrangement links TRBV28 to TRBJ2-2; possible D gene TRBD2, 6 bases. The CDR3 is made up of 15 amino acids. Germline-derived CDR1 and CDR2 are MDHEN and SYDVKM. The V and J ends lost 6 bases and 1 base respectively, with 12 bases between them. Written as DNA, the CDR3 is TGTGCCAGCAGGGGCCGGGGGTTGAACACCGGGGAGCTGTTTTTT. Translating gives CASRGRGLNTGELFF.

The chain employs TRBV10-3 and TRBJ1-5; D is ambiguous. Germline CDR1 reads ENHRY; CDR2 reads SYGVKD. Trimming left V 4 bases short and J 1 base short, with 14 bases between. The CDR3 is 16 residues long. In DNA, the CDR3 is TGTGCCATCAGTGCGGGCTACAAGGCCAGCAATCAGCCCCAGCATTTT. Its protein product is CAISAGYKASNQPQHF.

This rearrangement joins TRBV15 to TRBJ2-3, with D hard to call. This CDR3 has 13 residues. Germline-derived CDR1 and CDR2 are LNHNV and YYDKDF (reference sequence). The V end lost 2 bases, the J end lost 6 bases, and 9 bases lay between the germline ends. CDR3 nucleotides: TGTGCCACCAGCAGACGGTTGGCGGATACGCAGTATTTT. This translates into CATSRRLADTQYF.

This chain uses TRBV9 with TRBJ1-1; possible D gene TRBD1, 5 bases. Germline CDR1 and CDR2: SGDLS and YYNGEE. Trimming removed 2 bases at V and 5 bases at J, with 13 bases between. CDR3 length: 14 amino acids. The CDR3 sequence: CASSVGGVGTEAFF. Here the CDR3 DNA reads TGTGCCAGCAGCGTCGGAGGGGTGGGAACTGAAGCTTTCTTT. Full variable domain (outside the CDR3, taken from reference TRBV9 and TRBJ1-1): DSGVTQTPKHLITATGQRVTLRCSPRSGDLSVYWYQQSLDQGLQFLIQYYNGEERAKGNILERFSAQQFPDLHSELNLSSLELGDSALYFCASSVGGVGTEAFFGQGTRLTVV.

This CDR3 is CASRSLRGQETQYF. The CDR3 region has the DNA TGTGCCAGCAGGTCCTTGAGGGGACAAGAGACCCAGTACTTC. This rearrangement joins TRBV27 to TRBJ2-5, with D perhaps being TRBD1 or TRBD2 (5 bases each). The CDR3 is 14 residues long. Germline V gene data show CDR1 as MNHEY and CDR2 as SMNVEV (reference sequence). V lost 6 bases and J 2 bases, leaving 13 bases between the germline ends.